This T cell receptor (beta chain) is drawn from a study of cytomegalovirus exposure and HLA in healthy donors. While unrecorded immune exposures were likely, the donors were nominally healthy when sampled. The PCR had 60 Vbeta and 13 Jbeta primers. TCRdb's table, derived via immunoSEQ multiplex PCR, lists solely in-frame clones and lacks some. The sample has 150,000 or so clones, around 83% seen once. This CDR3 is built from 16 residues. In germline, CDR1 is SGDLS, CDR2 YYNGEE. The V end lost 4 bases, the J end lost 2 bases, and 18 bases lay between the germline ends. Sequenced material: PBMCs. This receptor was identified in a male donor in good health and CMV-seropositive. The chain employs TRBV9 and TRBJ1-2; D gene unclear. CDR3 in amino acids: CASSPARGGFNYGYTF. The CDR3 coding sequence is TGTGCCAGCAGCCCCGCGAGAGGTGGGTTCAACTATGGCTACACCTTC.